These T cell receptor beta chains were read from a single sample in a study of radiation and T cells in renal cell carcinoma. Repertoires were generated with immunoSEQ multiplex PCR, while TCRdb's copy carries only in-frame clones and drops some. In the table there are about 43,000 clones, nearly 85% of which are singletons. Sequencing was performed on blood, taken from a patient whose treatment included radiotherapy and nephrectomy. These receptors came from an older woman with renal cell carcinoma. CDR3s include the opening cysteine and the closing phenylalanine or tryptophan. D genes are given only for firm matches.

V: TRBV15; J: TRBJ1-3; length: 16; D: TRBD1; CDR3: CATSNRQGGSGNTIYF; DNA: TGTGCCACCAGCAATAGACAGGGGGGGTCTGGAAACACCATATATTTT
V: TRBV7-3; J: TRBJ2-1; length: 15; D: TRBD2; CDR3: CASSLGIAGDNEQFF; DNA: TGTGCCAGCAGCTTAGGAATAGCGGGAGATAATGAGCAGTTCTTC
V: TRBV6-6; J: TRBJ1-5; length: 13; D: .; CDR3: CASQRDMGQPQHF; DNA: TGTGCCAGCCAGCGGGACATGGGTCAGCCCCAGCATTTT
V: TRBV5-1; J: TRBJ1-1; length: 14; D: .; CDR3: CASSRVGASTEAFF; DNA: TGCGCCAGCAGCCGAGTTGGAGCGAGCACTGAAGCTTTCTTT
V: TRBV7-3; J: TRBJ2-1; length: 18; D: TRBD1; CDR3: CASSSQPPGQGSYNEQFF; DNA: TGTGCCAGCAGCTCGCAGCCGCCGGGACAGGGGTCTTACAATGAGCAGTTCTTC
V: TRBV6-5; J: TRBJ1-1; length: 13; D: .; CDR3: CASSNPAHTEAFF; DNA: TGTGCCAGCAGTAACCCGGCCCACACTGAAGCTTTCTTT
V: TRBV11-2; J: TRBJ2-7; length: 16; D: .; CDR3: CASSKMSTAGAYEQYF; DNA: TGTGCCAGCAGCAAGATGTCGACAGCTGGAGCCTACGAGCAGTACTTC
V: TRBV15; J: TRBJ1-2; length: 14; D: .; CDR3: CATSRLAESDSYTF; DNA: TGTGCCACCAGCAGGCTCGCCGAATCAGATAGCTACACCTTC
V: TRBV7-2; J: TRBJ2-5; length: 14; D: .; CDR3: CASSSWVAGETQYF; DNA: TGTGCCAGCAGCTCGTGGGTTGCCGGAGAGACCCAGTACTTC
V: TRBV11-3; J: TRBJ1-1; length: 13; D: TRBD1; CDR3: CASSLGPDREAFF; DNA: TGTGCCAGCAGCTTAGGCCCGGACAGGGAAGCTTTCTTT